The TCR beta chain under discussion was sequenced for a study of blood T cell repertoires in COVID-19. Overall study context: Samples came from the United States, Italy and Spain, spanning acute and convalescent COVID-19.

In the original analysis: Amplified reference gene primers provided the basis for estimating nucleated cell counts. TCRdb keeps only in-frame clones here, not all; method: immunoSEQ multiplex PCR. The V and J calls and the clone size are those of that table, but D and trimming were determined from the DNA. Of about 400,000 clones in the sample, about 89% are singletons; the top ten hold approximately 4.3%. The CDR3 spans 13 residues. Germline-derived CDR1 and CDR2 are ENHRY and SYGVKD. Germline trimming cut 5 bases from V and 2 bases from J; bases unmatched to any gene: 1. Sample: peripheral blood. The V and J genes are TRBV10-3 and TRBJ2-7, with 9 nucleotides matching TRBD2. This TCR derives from a woman between 25 and 40 years old with acute or convalescent COVID-19. In nucleotides, the CDR3 is TGTGCCATCAGTAGCGGGGGGACCTACGAGCAGTACTTC. This gives the protein CAISSGGTYEQYF.